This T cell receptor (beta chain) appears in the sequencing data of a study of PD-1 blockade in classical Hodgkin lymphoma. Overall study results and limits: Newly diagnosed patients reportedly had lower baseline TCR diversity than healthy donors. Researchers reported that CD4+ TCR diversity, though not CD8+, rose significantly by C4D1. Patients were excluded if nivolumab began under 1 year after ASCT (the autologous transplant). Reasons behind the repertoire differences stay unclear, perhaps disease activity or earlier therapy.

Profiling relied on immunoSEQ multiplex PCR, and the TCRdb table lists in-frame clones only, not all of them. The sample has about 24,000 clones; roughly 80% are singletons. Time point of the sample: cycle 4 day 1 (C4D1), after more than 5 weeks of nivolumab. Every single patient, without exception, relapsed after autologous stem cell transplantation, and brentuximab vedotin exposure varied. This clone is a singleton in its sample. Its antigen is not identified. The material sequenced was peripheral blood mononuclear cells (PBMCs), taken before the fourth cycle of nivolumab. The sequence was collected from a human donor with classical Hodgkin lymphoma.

CDR3 in amino acids: CASSQDLATGLNSPLHF. CDR3 DNA: TGTGCCAGCAGCCAAGATTTGGCCACGGGGCTGAATTCACCCCTCCACTTT. This chain joins TRBV4-2 and TRBJ1-6; TRBD1 might be the D (5 bases). V lost 0 bases and J 7 bases, leaving 16 bases between the germline ends. Germline assignment: CDR1 LGHNA and CDR2 YNFKEQ. This CDR3 is 17 amino acids long.